These 18 T cell receptor beta chains share one sample of origin, sequenced in a study of cytomegalovirus exposure and HLA in healthy donors. PCR employed 60 Vbeta and 13 Jbeta primers. Assay: immunoSEQ multiplex PCR; the TCRdb copy retains only in-frame clones and omits some. The data contain a few hundred thousand clones, roughly 90% of them singletons. The specimen was PBMCs. All receptors come from a woman younger than 30 in good health and CMV-seronegative.

The chain combines TRBV28 with TRBJ2-2; 7 positions match TRBD2. Germline V gene sequence: CDR1 MDHEN, CDR2 SYDVKM. The CDR3 spans 15 residues. Trimming cost V 5 bases and J 6 bases; bases outside gene matches: 9. The CDR3 region has the DNA TGTGCCAGCAGTACACCAACTAGCGTTGCCGGGGAGCTGTTTTTT. It yields the protein CASSTPTSVAGELFF. The full variable domain, completed using reference TRBV28 and TRBJ2-2, is DVKVTQSSRYLVKRTGEKVFLECVQDMDHENMFWYRQDPGLGLRLIYFSYDVKMKEKGDIPEGYSVSREKKERFSLILESASTNQTSMYLCASSTPTSVAGELFFGEGSRLTVL.

In this sample, this clone turned up once. The chain couples TRBV6-6 to TRBJ1-4; the match to TRBD1 covers 8 bases. Germline V lookup: CDR1 MNHNY, CDR2 SVGAGI (reference sequence). CDR3 length: 14 amino acids. J lost 2 bases, V lost 6 bases, and 2 bases had no gene match. The CDR3 coding sequence is TGTGCCAGCAGGGACAGGGTTACTAATGAAAAACTGTTTTTT. This sequence encodes CASRDRVTNEKLFF.

This clone came up once. This rearrangement joins TRBV13 to TRBJ1-5; D possibly corresponds to TRBD1 (6 bases). This CDR3 has 15 amino acids. V dropped 0 bases and J dropped 6 bases, with 12 bases sitting between them. Germline V CDR1 and CDR2: PRHDT, FYEKMQ (reference sequence). The CDR3 loop reads CASSLGLQGGQPQHF. The CDR3 bases are TGTGCCAGCAGCTTAGGCCTACAGGGCGGTCAGCCCCAGCATTTT.

This rearrangement joins TRBV6-5 to TRBJ2-5; 7 nucleotides agree with TRBD1. CDR1 and CDR2 from the germline V gene are MNHEY and SVGAGI. The V and J ends lost 2 bases and 4 bases, in that order; junction bases with no gene match: 7. This CDR3 contains 15 residues. The DNA for the CDR3 is TGTGCCAGCAGTTACACTTTAGGGGGCGGAGAGACCCAGTACTTC. Amino acids: CASSYTLGGGETQYF.

CDR3 sequence reads: CASSFGTSGRAGSYEQYF. CDR3 DNA: TGTGCCAGCAGTTTTGGGACTAGCGGGAGGGCCGGATCCTACGAGCAGTACTTC. The chain links TRBV5-5 to TRBJ2-7; 16 bases line up with TRBD2. V gave up 5 bases and J gave up 1 base; unmatched junction bases: 9. The germline V gene encodes CDR1 SGHKS and CDR2 YYEKEE (reference sequence). The CDR3 contains 18 residues.

The chain uses TRBV9 and TRBJ2-5; 7 nucleotides line up with TRBD1. The CDR3 runs 13 residues. The germline V gene has CDR1 SGDLS and CDR2 YYNGEE. V lost 2 bases and J lost 4; bases outside the gene matches: 2. The CDR3 here is CASSVRGRETQYF. CDR3 sequence (DNA): TGTGCCAGCAGCGTTAGGGGGCGAGAGACCCAGTACTTC.

The CDR3 DNA reads as TGTGCCAGCAGCTCCTTAGCGGGGGGGCCTAAAGGGACCTACGAGCAGTACTTC. This translates into CASSSLAGGPKGTYEQYF. V and J are TRBV5-6 and TRBJ2-7; the match to TRBD2 covers 11 bases. The V gene end was trimmed by 3 bases and the J gene end by 2 bases; junction bases not matched to a gene: 13. The CDR3 runs to 18 residues. Germline V gives CDR1 SGHDT, CDR2 YYEEEE. Supplemented by reference TRBV5-6 and TRBJ2-7, the full variable domain reads DAGVTQSPTHLIKTRGQQVTLRCSPKSGHDTVSWYQQALGQGPQFIFQYYEEEERQRGNFPDRFSGHQFPNYSSELNVNALLLGDSALYLCASSSLAGGPKGTYEQYFGPGTRLTVT.

The chain has TRBV30 and TRBJ2-3; 8 bases fit TRBD1. The V gene's germline CDR1 is GTSNPN and CDR2 SVGIG (reference sequence). After removal of 3 bases from V and 3 bases from J, the junction contained 14 bases not matched to a gene. The CDR3 covers 17 residues. CDR3 sequence: CAWSAHLGQGVTDTQYF. The CDR3 bases are TGTGCCTGGAGCGCCCACTTAGGACAGGGTGTTACAGATACGCAGTATTTT. Full variable domain (missing parts from reference TRBV30 and TRBJ2-3): SQTIHQWPATLVQPVGSPLSLECTVEGTSNPNLYWYRQAAGRGLQLLFYSVGIGQISSEVPQNLSASRPQDRQFILSSKKLLLSDSGFYLCAWSAHLGQGVTDTQYFGPGTRLTVL.

The rearrangement uses TRBV4-2 and TRBJ2-7, with D tentatively TRBD2 (5 bases). The CDR3 length is 18 residues. Germline CDR1 is LGHNA and CDR2 is YNFKEQ. The ends were cut back, 0 bases at V and 4 bases at J, with 22 bases in the middle. The CDR3 coding sequence is TGTGCCAGCAGCCAAGAATTTTTGCGGGCCCGGACCTGGTACGAGCAGTACTTC. This encodes CASSQEFLRARTWYEQYF.

The chain combines TRBV2 with TRBJ1-5; 11 positions agree with TRBD1. There are 15 residues in the CDR3. Germline CDR1 reads SNHLY; CDR2 reads FYNNEI. With V trimmed by 6 bases and J by 3 bases, 4 bases remained unmatched. CDR3 nucleotides: TGTGCCAGCAGCTGGGACAGGGGGGCCAATCAGCCCCAGCATTTT. This gives the protein CASSWDRGANQPQHF. Using reference TRBV2 and TRBJ1-5 for the parts outside the CDR3, the full variable domain is EPEVTQTPSHQVTQMGQEVILRCVPISNHLYFYWYRQILGQKVEFLVSFYNNEISEKSEIFDDQFSVERPDGSNFTLKIRSTKLEDSAMYFCASSWDRGANQPQHFGDGTRLSIL.

This clone was seen a handful of times. The chain has TRBV18 and TRBJ1-2; D is perhaps TRBD1 (6 bases). The ends were cut back, 3 bases at V and 6 bases at J, with 14 bases in the middle. The CDR3 runs 14 residues. Germline V gives CDR1 KGHSH, CDR2 LQKENI. CDR3 residues: CASSPRVQGHGYTF. CDR3 nucleotide sequence: TGTGCCAGCTCACCTCGGGTCCAGGGGCATGGCTACACCTTC.

This clone has a handful of counts. The V gene is TRBV5-1, the J gene TRBJ2-7; 9 bases are shared with TRBD2. The V gene end was trimmed by 4 bases and the J gene end by 5 bases; junction bases not matched to a gene: 10. Germline loops: CDR1 SGHRS, CDR2 YFSETQ. The CDR3 has 15 amino acids. CDR3 DNA sequence: TGCGCCAGCAGCCCAGTGGGTAGCGGGAGCGACGAGCAGTACTTC. Translation gives CASSPVGSGSDEQYF.

This clone showed up just once. This sequence joins TRBV7-2 and TRBJ1-4, with D possibly matching TRBD1 (6 bases). This CDR3 comprises 14 residues. Trimming removed 4 bases at V and 8 bases at J, with 14 bases between. Germline values: CDR1 SGHTA, CDR2 FQGNSA. The DNA for the CDR3 is TGTGCCAGCAGCTCAGGGGTCGGGTTAGAAAAACTGTTTTTT. This sequence encodes CASSSGVGLEKLFF.

CDR3 coding DNA: TGCGCCAGCAGCCAAGCTACAGGGAACTCTGGAAACACCATATATTTT. Translated, it gives CASSQATGNSGNTIYF. The rearrangement joins TRBV4-3 to TRBJ1-3, with D possibly matching TRBD1 (6 bases). The CDR3 runs to 16 residues. The germline V gene has CDR1 LGHNA and CDR2 YSLEER. Trimming cost V 1 base and J 0 bases, with 10 bases left between them.

The CDR3 region is CASSLEAGLADNEQFF. CDR3 DNA sequence: TGTGCCAGCAGCTTAGAGGCGGGACTAGCGGACAATGAGCAGTTCTTC. The J gene is TRBJ2-1, the V gene TRBV7-8; 11 bases fit TRBD2. Germline-derived CDR1 and CDR2 are SGHVS and FQNEAQ. This CDR3 spans 16 amino acids. Unmatched junction bases numbered 4, after V lost 1 base and J lost 5 bases.

The chain carries TRBV7-2 and TRBJ1-2; TRBD1 might be the D (5 bases). Germline V gene lookup returns CDR1 SGHTA and CDR2 FQGNSA. The CDR3 consists of 15 residues. V lost 1 base to trimming and J lost 1 base, with 10 bases between them. In nucleotides, the CDR3 is TGTGCCAGCAGCTTAGGAAGGGGTTATAACTATGGCTACACCTTC. Protein: CASSLGRGYNYGYTF.

The J gene is TRBJ1-2, the V gene TRBV4-3; D is unclear. Per the germline V gene, CDR1 is LGHNA and CDR2 is YSLEER. The CDR3 contains 14 residues. Trimming took 1 base from V and 8 from J, leaving 14 bases between them. The CDR3 DNA is TGCGCCAGCAGCCAAGGGCGGTGGCTTAGCGGCTACACCTTC. Amino acid sequence: CASSQGRWLSGYTF.

The gene calls are TRBV4-1 and TRBJ2-3; 9 bases fit TRBD2. V was pared by 1 base and J by 1 base, with 3 bases of the junction left unmatched. Germline V gene sequence: CDR1 MGHRA, CDR2 YSYEKL. CDR3 length: 16 amino acids. Here the CDR3 DNA reads TGCGCCAGCAGCCAAGCTTTAGCGGGGGGCACAGATACGCAGTATTTT. Translated, it gives CASSQALAGGTDTQYF.